These 8 T cell receptor beta chains share one sample of origin, sequenced in a study of T cell responses to AZD1222 COVID-19 vaccine. The table came from immunoSEQ multiplex PCR; TCRdb's copy has only in-frame clones and leaves some out. The sample lists 100,000 or so clones; approximately 91% were seen once. Sequencing used peripheral blood, obtained on day 0 of AZD1222 vaccination. The receptor source for this set is an adult in good health.

The chain has TRBV7-9 and TRBJ2-3; D possibly corresponds to TRBD1 (6 bases). The germline CDR1 and CDR2 sequences are SEHNR and FQNEAQ (reference sequence). This CDR3 comprises 15 residues. V lost 5 bases and J lost 0, with 12 bases in between. CDR3 loop: CASSRRTVSTDTQYF. For the CDR3, the DNA is TGTGCCAGCAGCAGACGGACAGTCAGCACAGATACGCAGTATTTT.

The V and J genes are TRBV5-4 and TRBJ2-4, with 8 bases fitting TRBD1. This CDR3 has 16 residues. The junction had 6 bases not matched to a gene; V was cut back by 1 base and J by 3 bases. Germline CDR1 is SGHNT and CDR2 is YYREEE (reference sequence). The CDR3 DNA is TGTGCCAGCAGCTTGATACAGGGGGACCTCAAAAACATTCAGTACTTC. Protein: CASSLIQGDLKNIQYF.

The chain has TRBV4-3 and TRBJ1-2; 9 bases are a match to TRBD1. This CDR3 is 15 amino acids long. The V segment lost 4 bases and the J segment 9 bases; nucleotides outside the gene matches: 12. In germline, CDR1 is LGHNA, CDR2 YSLEER. CDR3 nucleotide sequence: TGCGCCAGCAGCCGGACACCCGGGACAGGGTCCAGCTACACCTTC. It encodes CASSRTPGTGSSYTF.

The rearrangement links TRBV12-3 or TRBV12-4 to TRBJ1-5; D not certain. V lost 4 bases to trimming and J lost 4 bases, with 5 bases between them. CDR3 size: 12 residues. CDR3: CASSWGNQPQHF. DNA of the CDR3: TGTGCCAGCAGTTGGGGAAATCAGCCCCAGCATTTT.

V is TRBV5-1 and J is TRBJ2-5, with 14 bases fitting TRBD2. Germline V gives CDR1 SGHRS, CDR2 YFSETQ. J gave up 0 bases and V 0 bases, and 4 bases lay outside the gene matches. The CDR3 runs 18 residues. As DNA, the CDR3 is TGCGCCAGCAGCTTGGGACTAGCGGGGGGGCTGAACCAAGAGACCCAGTACTTC. This encodes CASSLGLAGGLNQETQYF.

The gene calls are TRBV4-1 and TRBJ2-3, with TRBD2 identical over 16 bases. The CDR3 is 19 amino acids. V was pared by 3 bases and J by 6 bases, with 12 bases of the junction left unmatched. Per germline, CDR1 MGHRA and CDR2 YSYEKL. CDR3 amino acids: CASSQPFEGLAGGRDTQYF. Here the CDR3 DNA reads TGCGCCAGCAGCCAGCCCTTTGAGGGACTAGCGGGGGGGCGGGATACGCAGTATTTT.

The rearrangement links TRBV18 to TRBJ1-1; no clear D gene. The CDR3 contains 14 residues. The germline V gene encodes CDR1 KGHSH and CDR2 LQKENI. V lost 3 bases and J lost 0, with 8 bases in between. Here the CDR3 DNA reads TGTGCCAGCTCACCGAATCAAGTGAACACTGAAGCTTTCTTT. It specifies CASSPNQVNTEAFF.

The chain links TRBV5-6 to TRBJ1-5; D call uncertain. This CDR3 is built from 15 residues. V gave up 1 base and J gave up 2 bases, with 10 bases separating them. Germline CDR1 is SGHDT and CDR2 is YYEEEE. The CDR3 reads CASSLSRNGNQPQHF. CDR3 in DNA: TGTGCCAGCAGCTTGTCCAGGAACGGCAATCAGCCCCAGCATTTT.